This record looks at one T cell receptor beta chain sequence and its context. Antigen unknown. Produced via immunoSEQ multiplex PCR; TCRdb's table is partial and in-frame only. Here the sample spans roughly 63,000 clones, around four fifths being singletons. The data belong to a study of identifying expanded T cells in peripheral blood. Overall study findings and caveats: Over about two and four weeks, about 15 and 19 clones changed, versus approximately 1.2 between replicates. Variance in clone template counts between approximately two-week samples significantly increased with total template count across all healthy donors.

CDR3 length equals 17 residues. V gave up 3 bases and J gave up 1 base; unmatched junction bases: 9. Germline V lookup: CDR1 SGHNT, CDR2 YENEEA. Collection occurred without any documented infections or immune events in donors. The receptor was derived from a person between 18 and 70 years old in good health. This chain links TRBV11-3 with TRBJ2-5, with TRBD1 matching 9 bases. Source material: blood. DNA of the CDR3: TGTGCCAGCAGCTTGGGCGCTAGGGACAGGGCCCAAGAGACCCAGTACTTC. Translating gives CASSLGARDRAQETQYF.